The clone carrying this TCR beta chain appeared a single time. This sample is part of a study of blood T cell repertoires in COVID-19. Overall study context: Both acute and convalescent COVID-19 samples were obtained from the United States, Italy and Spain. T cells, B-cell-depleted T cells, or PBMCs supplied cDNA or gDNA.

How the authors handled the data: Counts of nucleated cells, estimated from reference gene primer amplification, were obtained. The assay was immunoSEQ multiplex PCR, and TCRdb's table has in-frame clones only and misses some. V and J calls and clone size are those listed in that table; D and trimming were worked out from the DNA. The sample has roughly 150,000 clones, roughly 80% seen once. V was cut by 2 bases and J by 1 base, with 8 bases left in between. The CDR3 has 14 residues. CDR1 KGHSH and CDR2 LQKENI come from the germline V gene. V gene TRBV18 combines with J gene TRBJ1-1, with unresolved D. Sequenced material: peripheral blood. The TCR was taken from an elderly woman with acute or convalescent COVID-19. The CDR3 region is CASSPKQRNTEAFF. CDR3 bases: TGTGCCAGCTCACCAAAACAAAGGAACACTGAAGCTTTCTTT.